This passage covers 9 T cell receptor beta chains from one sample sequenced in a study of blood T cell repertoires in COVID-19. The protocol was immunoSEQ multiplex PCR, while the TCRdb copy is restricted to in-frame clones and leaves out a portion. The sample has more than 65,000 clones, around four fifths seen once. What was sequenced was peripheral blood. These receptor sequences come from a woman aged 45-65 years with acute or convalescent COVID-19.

CDR3 amino acids: CASSRGGSGANVLTF. The CDR3 DNA sequence: TGTGCCAGCAGTAGAGGGGGCTCTGGGGCCAACGTCCTGACTTTC. The chain links TRBV6-2 or TRBV6-3 to TRBJ2-6; possibly TRBD1 for D (6 bases). The germline gives CDR1 MNHEY, CDR2 SVGEGT. This CDR3 region has 15 residues. V was clipped by 5 bases and J by 0 bases, with 8 bases between them.

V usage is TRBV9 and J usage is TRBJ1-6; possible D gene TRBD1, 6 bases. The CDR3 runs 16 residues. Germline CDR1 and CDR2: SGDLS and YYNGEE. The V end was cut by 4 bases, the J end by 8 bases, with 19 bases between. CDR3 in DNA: TGTGCCAGCAGCCCAGATCCACAGGGATGGTATTCACCCCTCCACTTT. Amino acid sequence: CASSPDPQGWYSPLHF.

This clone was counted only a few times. CDR3 coding DNA: TGTGCCAACAGAAAGGACAGTGGAAAGACCTACGAGCAGTACTTC. This codes for CANRKDSGKTYEQYF. This sequence joins TRBV2 and TRBJ2-7; the D gene is possibly TRBD1 (6 bases). The CDR3 has 15 residues. Trimming left V 10 bases short and J 2 bases short, with 21 bases between. Germline V lookup: CDR1 SNHLY, CDR2 FYNNEI.

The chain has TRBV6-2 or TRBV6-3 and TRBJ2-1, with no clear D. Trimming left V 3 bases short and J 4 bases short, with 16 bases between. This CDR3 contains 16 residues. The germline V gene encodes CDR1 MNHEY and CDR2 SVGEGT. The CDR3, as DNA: TGTGCCAGCAGTTATAAAACGGGTGGAACATACAATGAGCAGTTCTTC. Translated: CASSYKTGGTYNEQFF.

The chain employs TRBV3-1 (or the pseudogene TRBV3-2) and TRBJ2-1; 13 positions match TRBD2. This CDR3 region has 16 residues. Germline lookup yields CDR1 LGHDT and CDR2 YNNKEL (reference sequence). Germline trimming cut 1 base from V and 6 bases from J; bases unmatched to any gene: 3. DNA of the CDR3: TGTGCCAGCAGCCAAGCCGGGACTAGCGGGGTCAATGAGCAGTTCTTC. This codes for CASSQAGTSGVNEQFF.

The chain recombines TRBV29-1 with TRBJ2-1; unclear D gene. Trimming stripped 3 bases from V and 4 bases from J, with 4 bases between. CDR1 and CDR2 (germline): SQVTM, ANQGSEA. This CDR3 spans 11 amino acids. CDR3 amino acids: CSVDRYNEQFF. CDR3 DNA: TGCAGCGTTGACCGGTACAATGAGCAGTTCTTC.

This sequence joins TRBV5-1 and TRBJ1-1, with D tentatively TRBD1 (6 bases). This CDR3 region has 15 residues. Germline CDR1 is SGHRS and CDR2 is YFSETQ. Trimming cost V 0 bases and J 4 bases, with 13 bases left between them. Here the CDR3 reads CASSLGQVSVTEAFF. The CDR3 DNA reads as TGCGCCAGCAGCTTGGGACAGGTATCGGTCACTGAAGCTTTCTTT.

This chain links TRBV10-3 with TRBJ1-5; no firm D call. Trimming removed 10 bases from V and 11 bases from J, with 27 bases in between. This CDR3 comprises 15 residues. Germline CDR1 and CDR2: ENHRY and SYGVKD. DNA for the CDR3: TGTGCCACCACCTCTGACGGAGCCGCGATCGTGGCCCAGCATTTT. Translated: CATTSDGAAIVAQHF.

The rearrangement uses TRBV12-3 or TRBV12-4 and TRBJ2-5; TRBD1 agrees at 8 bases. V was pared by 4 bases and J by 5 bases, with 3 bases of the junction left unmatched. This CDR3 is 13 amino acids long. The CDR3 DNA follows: TGTGCCAGCAGTTGGACAGGGTCGGAGACCCAGTACTTC. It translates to CASSWTGSETQYF.